These 25 T cell receptor beta chains were sequenced from one sample in a study of T cell repertoires and HLA-DP antigens. TCRdb's table, derived via immunoSEQ multiplex PCR, lists solely in-frame clones and lacks some. The sample records over 60,000 clones, about 80% being singletons. Antigens of these TCRs are unknown. The specimen sequenced was CD4+ T cells from PBMCs. Receptors were obtained from a man aged 55-75 years in good health and CMV-seronegative.

In DNA form, the CDR3 reads TGTGCCACCAGCAGAGATTTAGCGAACACCGGGGAGCTGTTTTTT. Its translation: CATSRDLANTGELFF. This chain links TRBV15 with TRBJ2-2; D not certain. Germline V CDR1 and CDR2: LNHNV, YYDKDF (reference sequence). The ends were cut back, 0 bases at V and 0 bases at J, with 5 bases in the middle. The length of the CDR3 is 15 residues.

The chain uses TRBV7-8 and TRBJ1-1; 10 bases align to TRBD1. CDR3 length: 13 residues. Germline assignment: CDR1 SGHVS and CDR2 FQNEAQ. J gave up 5 bases and V 5 bases, and 2 bases lay outside the gene matches. CDR3: CASSRTGGTEAFF. The CDR3, as DNA: TGTGCCAGCAGCCGGACAGGGGGGACTGAAGCTTTCTTT. Variable domain in full (rest from reference TRBV7-8 and TRBJ1-1): GAGVSQSPRYKVAKRGQDVALRCDPISGHVSLFWYQQALGQGPEFLTYFQNEAQLDKSGLPSDRFFAERPEGSVSTLKIQRTQQEDSAVYLCASSRTGGTEAFFGQGTRLTVV.

This clone has a handful of counts. The V call is TRBV6-1, the J call TRBJ1-1, with unresolved D. This CDR3 is 13 amino acids long. CDR1 and CDR2 from the germline V gene are MNHNS and SASEGT. The V gene lost 6 bases and the J gene lost 4 bases, with 12 bases spanning the gap. The CDR3 loop is CASSRTLGTEAFF. In nucleotides, the CDR3 is TGTGCCAGCAGCCGGACTCTTGGCACTGAAGCTTTCTTT.

This sequence joins TRBV5-1 and TRBJ2-3, with D uncertain. This CDR3 contains 15 residues. The V and J ends lost 2 bases and 0 bases respectively, with 10 bases between them. Per the germline V gene, CDR1 is SGHRS and CDR2 is YFSETQ. CDR3 sequence: CASSFSGASTDTQYF. The CDR3 DNA sequence: TGCGCCAGCAGCTTTTCAGGAGCTAGCACAGATACGCAGTATTTT.

In this sample, this clone turned up once. J is TRBJ2-1 and V is TRBV5-6, with 7 bases lining up with TRBD1. CDR3 length: 15 residues. Trimming at V came to 4 bases and at J to 1 base, leaving 5 bases not matched to a gene. Germline V lookup: CDR1 SGHDT, CDR2 YYEEEE. CDR3 sequence (DNA): TGTGCCAGCAGCATGACAGGGCTTTCCTACAATGAGCAGTTCTTC. It encodes CASSMTGLSYNEQFF.

This sequence joins TRBV30 and TRBJ1-6; TRBD1 might be the D (5 bases). Looked up from germline, CDR1 is GTSNPN and CDR2 is SVGIG (reference sequence). V was shortened by 2 bases and J by 13 bases, with 15 bases between the two germline ends. This CDR3 is built from 13 residues. The chain's CDR3 is CAWSPKPRGPLHF. Written as DNA, the CDR3 is TGTGCCTGGAGTCCTAAACCCCGGGGGCCCCTCCACTTT.

The V gene is TRBV9, the J gene TRBJ2-3, with D maybe TRBD2 (5 bases). The CDR3 is 15 residues long. The V gene lost 7 bases and the J gene lost 0 bases, with 15 bases spanning the gap. The V gene's germline CDR1 is SGDLS and CDR2 YYNGEE. CDR3 protein: CASSPGVASTDTQYF. CDR3 nucleotides: TGTGCCAGCTCTCCCGGGGTTGCTAGCACAGATACGCAGTATTTT. Variable domain in full (rest from reference TRBV9 and TRBJ2-3): DSGVTQTPKHLITATGQRVTLRCSPRSGDLSVYWYQQSLDQGLQFLIQYYNGEERAKGNILERFSAQQFPDLHSELNLSSLELGDSALYFCASSPGVASTDTQYFGPGTRLTVL.

This clone has only a few counts. J is TRBJ2-7 and V is TRBV7-2, with unresolved D. Germline V gives CDR1 SGHTA, CDR2 FQGNSA. V lost 5 bases and J 5 bases, leaving 10 bases between the germline ends. The CDR3 is 12 amino acids. The CDR3, as DNA: TGTGCCAGCAGCCACTCTGGAAACGAGCAGTACTTC. Protein product: CASSHSGNEQYF.

CDR3 nucleotide sequence: TGTGCCACCAGCAGGGGGACTCCAAGTAGCGAGACCCAGTACTTC. Encoded protein: CATSRGTPSSETQYF. This chain links TRBV15 with TRBJ2-5; tentative D call: TRBD2 (6 bases). CDR1 LNHNV and CDR2 YYDKDF come from the germline V gene (reference sequence). The CDR3 runs to 15 residues. V was pared by 3 bases and J by 5 bases, with 16 bases between.

V is TRBV5-1 and J is TRBJ1-5, with D tentatively TRBD1 (5 bases). The germline V gene has CDR1 SGHRS and CDR2 YFSETQ. This CDR3 has 14 amino acids. V lost 0 bases and J lost 1, with 5 bases in between. CDR3: CASSLGQSNQPQHF. The DNA for the CDR3 is TGCGCCAGCAGCTTGGGACAGAGCAATCAGCCCCAGCATTTT. Looking up the rest from reference TRBV5-1 and TRBJ1-5 gives the full variable domain: KAGVTQTPRYLIKTRGQQVTLSCSPISGHRSVSWYQQTPGQGLQFLFEYFSETQRNKGNFPGRFSGRQFSNSRSEMNVSTLELGDSALYLCASSLGQSNQPQHFGDGTRLSIL.

The J gene is TRBJ2-1, the V gene TRBV7-9; D is uncertain. CDR1 is SEHNR and CDR2 is FQNEAQ in the germline V gene (reference sequence). This CDR3 has 14 amino acids. Trimming removed 5 bases at V and 0 bases at J, with 8 bases between. The CDR3 DNA sequence: TGTGCCAGCAGCCCCGGCGGCTCCTACAATGAGCAGTTCTTC. Its protein is CASSPGGSYNEQFF.

The V gene is TRBV5-1, the J gene TRBJ2-5; D not certain. Trimming removed 6 bases at V and 1 base at J, with 16 bases between. Germline CDR1 and CDR2: SGHRS and YFSETQ. The CDR3 runs to 15 residues. The CDR3 nucleotides read TGCGCCAGCATACTTGGACGGAGCCCCCAAGAGACCCAGTACTTC. Its protein is CASILGRSPQETQYF.

V and J are TRBV4-3 and TRBJ2-3; 8 nucleotides match TRBD1. With 6 bases clipped from V and 4 bases from J, the junction kept 12 bases outside the gene matches. Germline-derived CDR1 and CDR2 are LGHNA and YSLEER. This CDR3 is 16 amino acids long. As DNA, the CDR3 is TGCGCCAGCAGTTATCGAACCCCGACAGGGGCAGATACGCAGTATTTT. Protein: CASSYRTPTGADTQYF.

V usage is TRBV6-5 and J usage is TRBJ2-7, with D unresolved. Germline-derived CDR1 and CDR2 are MNHEY and SVGAGI. V gave up 2 bases and J gave up 6 bases, with 11 bases separating them. This CDR3 comprises 13 residues. The chain's CDR3 is CASSYSRVTEQYV. CDR3 DNA sequence: TGTGCCAGCAGTTACAGTCGGGTAACCGAGCAGTACGTC.

V is TRBV12-5 and J is TRBJ1-5, with 8 positions matching TRBD1. Per germline, CDR1 LGHNT and CDR2 FRNRAP. V was pared by 2 bases and J by 4 bases, with 19 bases of the junction left unmatched. This CDR3 spans 20 amino acids. CDR3 sequence reads: CASGLRNLGQGWTTNQPQHF. Written as DNA, the CDR3 is TGTGCTAGTGGTTTGCGGAACCTTGGACAGGGATGGACTACAAATCAGCCCCAGCATTTT. The full variable domain, completed using reference TRBV12-5 and TRBJ1-5, is DARVTQTPRHKVTEMGQEVTMRCQPILGHNTVFWYRQTMMQGLELLAYFRNRAPLDDSGMPKDRFSAEMPDATLATLKIQPSEPRDSAVYFCASGLRNLGQGWTTNQPQHFGDGTRLSIL.

This clone was observed a handful of times. The DNA for the CDR3 is TGTGCCAGCAGCCAGGACAGGGGCCTTAGGAACACTGAAGCTTTCTTT. It encodes CASSQDRGLRNTEAFF. The rearrangement uses TRBV7-2 and TRBJ1-1; TRBD1 matches 9 bases. This CDR3 is built from 16 residues. Germline V gene lookup returns CDR1 SGHTA and CDR2 FQGNSA. V shed 5 bases and J 1 base; nucleotides not matched to a gene: 8.

This clone was detected a few times. The V gene is TRBV10-2, the J gene TRBJ1-6; perhaps TRBD1 as D (6 bases). Germline V lookup: CDR1 WSHSY, CDR2 SAAADI. Trimming stripped 2 bases from V and 10 bases from J, with 9 bases between. There are 13 residues in the CDR3. In nucleotides, the CDR3 is TGCGCCAGCAGTGAGACAGGGCGATCACCCCTCCACTTT. It translates to CASSETGRSPLHF.

V gene TRBV15 combines with J gene TRBJ2-3, with 9 bases aligning to TRBD2. The V and J ends lost 0 bases and 4 bases, in that order; junction bases with no gene match: 5. Germline assignment: CDR1 LNHNV and CDR2 YYDKDF (reference sequence). The CDR3 has 16 amino acids. The CDR3: CATSRDVIAGADTQYF. DNA of the CDR3: TGTGCCACCAGCAGAGATGTAATAGCGGGGGCAGATACGCAGTATTTT.

This clone was seen more than once but under ten times. In DNA form, the CDR3 reads TGTGCCAGCAGTTACTCGGGGACAGAGAATGAAAAACTGTTTTTT. Translated: CASSYSGTENEKLFF. This chain links TRBV6-6 with TRBJ1-4, with TRBD1 matching 7 bases. Germline trimming cut 0 bases from V and 5 bases from J; bases unmatched to any gene: 3. Germline V gene data show CDR1 as MNHNY and CDR2 as SVGAGI (reference sequence). The CDR3 runs to 15 residues.

In regard to this clone: Other DNA sequences from this sample encode an identical CDR3 as well. The chain is built from TRBV7-2 and TRBJ2-1; 11 bases line up with TRBD2. Germline V lookup: CDR1 SGHTA, CDR2 FQGNSA. The length of the CDR3 is 15 residues. Trimming removed 1 base from V and 5 bases from J; junction bases left unmatched: 1. The CDR3 DNA is TGTGCCAGCAGCTTAGGGGGACTAGCGGACAATGAGCAGTTCTTC. It is translated as CASSLGGLADNEQFF.

This chain links TRBV5-5 with TRBJ1-1, with 9 nucleotides matching TRBD1. This CDR3 comprises 16 residues. CDR1 and CDR2 (germline): SGHKS, YYEKEE (reference sequence). V lost 3 bases, J lost 5 bases, and 11 bases stayed unmatched. DNA for the CDR3: TGTGCCAGCAGCTCCGGACAGGGGATACTAAGAACTGAAGCTTTCTTT. It specifies CASSSGQGILRTEAFF.

The gene calls are TRBV7-9 and TRBJ2-1; possibly TRBD2 for D (6 bases). Germline-derived CDR1 and CDR2 are SEHNR and FQNEAQ (reference sequence). The germline V and J ends were trimmed by 5 bases and 4 bases, with 15 bases remaining between them. This CDR3 spans 15 amino acids. The CDR3 coding sequence is TGTGCCAGCAGCCCGTGGCGGGACCAATACAATGAGCAGTTCTTC. Protein: CASSPWRDQYNEQFF.

This clone was found once. The chain carries TRBV4-3 and TRBJ2-3; D is uncertain. With 8 bases removed from V and 2 bases from J, the gap between germline ends came to 17 bases. The CDR3 extends over 15 amino acids. The germline V gene has CDR1 LGHNA and CDR2 YSLEER. CDR3 loop: CASSPTASLTDTQYF. CDR3 DNA sequence: TGCGCCAGCTCCCCCACAGCGAGCCTCACAGATACGCAGTATTTT.

V is TRBV5-8 and J is TRBJ2-1, with TRBD2 identical over 8 bases. J gave up 5 bases and V 2 bases, and 12 bases lay outside the gene matches. CDR3 length equals 17 residues. Looked up from germline, CDR1 is SGHTS and CDR2 is YDEGEE. CDR3 nucleotide sequence: TGTGCCAGCAGCTTTTGGGCGGCGGGAGGTCCTCACAATGAGCAGTTCTTC. Translated: CASSFWAAGGPHNEQFF.

This clone appeared once. J is TRBJ2-5 and V is TRBV2, with D uncertain. Germline CDR1 and CDR2: SNHLY and FYNNEI. Trimming removed 2 bases from V and 5 bases from J, with 9 bases in between. This CDR3 spans 13 amino acids. The CDR3 reads CASSEPLGETQYF. The CDR3 bases are TGTGCCAGCAGTGAACCATTAGGCGAGACCCAGTACTTC.